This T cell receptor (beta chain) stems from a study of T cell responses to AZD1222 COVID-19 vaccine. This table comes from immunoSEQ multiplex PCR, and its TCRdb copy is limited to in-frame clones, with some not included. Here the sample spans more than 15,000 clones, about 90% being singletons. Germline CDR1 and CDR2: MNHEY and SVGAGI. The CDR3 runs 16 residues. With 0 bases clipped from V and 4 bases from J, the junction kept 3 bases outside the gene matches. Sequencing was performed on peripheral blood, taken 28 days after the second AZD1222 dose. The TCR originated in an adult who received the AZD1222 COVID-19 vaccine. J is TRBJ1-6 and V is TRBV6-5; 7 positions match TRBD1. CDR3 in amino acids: CASSYSGTAYNSPLHF. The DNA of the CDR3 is TGTGCCAGCAGTTACTCCGGGACAGCTTATAATTCACCCCTCCACTTT.